This T cell receptor beta chain originates from a study of T cell repertoires in cytomegalovirus infection (dated by TCRdb to the late 2010s). General notes on the study: Donor HLA type was relevant to the analysis, because carriage of CMV infection together with the matching HLA type was indicated by public TCR beta signatures.

As concerns this clonotype: Its antigen target is currently unknown. The record has no base qualities; no much larger clone is one base away.

CDR1 is given as SGHAT and CDR2 as FQNNGV, both from the germline V gene. V trim: 5 bases; J trim: 8 bases; unmatched bases: 9. From the cysteine up to the phenylalanine, the CDR3 has a length of 16 residues. CDR3 DNA only is kept here, 48 bases in frame from base 1. What the work shows at the level of the full study, not this receptor alone: The ex vivo response was dominated by HLA-C-restricted CMV-specific TCR beta clonotypes, and the single most frequent clonotype in two of eight donors was supplied by these HLA-C-restricted clonotypes. Carriers of CMV infection plus the relevant HLA type were discriminated by the cumulative frequency of public TCR beta family members in the study cohort and in an independent approximately 360-donor cohort.

The sequencer was an Illumina HiSeq 1500. TCRdb redid the processing of the public reads, applying fastp at Q25 and MiXCR, and retained in-frame beta chains. Each entry merges the rows of one CDR3 protein and shows their most common DNA and genes. The sample yields more than 400,000 distinct CDR3 sequences; about a quarter were counted once. Under 15% of the sample comes from the top ten. The rearranged segments are TRBV11-2 and TRBJ2-1, with 13 central nucleotides matching TRBD2. Sequencing used PBMCs. The TCR sequence derives from a human donor in good health (CMV status not recorded). Some clones in this sample may be carry-over from other donors' samples. The nucleotides are TGTGCCAGCAGCATCGGACTAGCGGGAGTTTATCATGAGCAGTTCTTC. The translation is CASSIGLAGVYHEQFF.